This TCR beta chain was captured by sequencing in a study of Ad26.COV2.S vaccination and SARS-CoV-2 variants. Study observations and caveats: Possibly, TCR breadth and depth analyses underestimated total T cell responses. Placebo recipients trailed vaccine recipients in spike-specific TCR breadth. The authors reported substantial breadth in spike-specific CD8+ and CD4+ T cell responses after vaccination. Non-spike TCR breadth was similar in vaccine and placebo recipients.

Notes on this clone: Its antigen remains unidentified.

The CDR3 is 16 amino acids. J lost 4 bases, V lost 4 bases, and 6 bases had no gene match. The germline CDR1 and CDR2 sequences are SGHNT and YYREEE (reference sequence). The protocol was immunoSEQ multiplex PCR, while the TCRdb copy is restricted to in-frame clones and leaves out a portion. The sample holds some 350,000 clones, just over 90% seen once. The rearrangement joins TRBV5-4 to TRBJ2-1; 12 bases line up with TRBD2. Sequenced material: peripheral blood, taken after recovery from COVID-19. The sequence came from a human donor who had recovered from COVID-19. The CDR3 region is CASSVSLAGGYNEQFF. The CDR3 DNA reads as TGTGCCAGCAGCGTATCTCTAGCGGGGGGGTACAATGAGCAGTTCTTC.